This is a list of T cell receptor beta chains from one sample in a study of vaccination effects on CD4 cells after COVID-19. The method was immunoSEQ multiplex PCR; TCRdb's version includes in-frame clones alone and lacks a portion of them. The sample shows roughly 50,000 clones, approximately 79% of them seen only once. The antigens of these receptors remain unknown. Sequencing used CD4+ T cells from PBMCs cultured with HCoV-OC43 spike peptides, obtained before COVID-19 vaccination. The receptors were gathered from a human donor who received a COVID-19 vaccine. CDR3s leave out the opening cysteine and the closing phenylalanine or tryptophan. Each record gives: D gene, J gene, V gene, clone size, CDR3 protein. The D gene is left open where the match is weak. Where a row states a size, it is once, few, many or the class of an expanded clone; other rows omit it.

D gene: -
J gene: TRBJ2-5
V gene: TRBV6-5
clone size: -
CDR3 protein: ASSTVGTSETQY

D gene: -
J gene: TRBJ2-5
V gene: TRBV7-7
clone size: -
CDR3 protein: ASKGASQETQY

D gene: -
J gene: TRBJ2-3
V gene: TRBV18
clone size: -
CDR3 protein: ASSNQRPGPDTQY

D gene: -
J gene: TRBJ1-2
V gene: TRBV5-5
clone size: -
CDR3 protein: ASSLGPSLSNYGYT

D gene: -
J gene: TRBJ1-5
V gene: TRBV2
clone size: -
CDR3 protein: ASSARDGTGQPQH

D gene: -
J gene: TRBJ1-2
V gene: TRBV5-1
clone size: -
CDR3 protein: ASSLAGDGYT

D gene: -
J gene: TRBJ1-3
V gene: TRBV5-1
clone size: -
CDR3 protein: GPPTRRGSGNTIY

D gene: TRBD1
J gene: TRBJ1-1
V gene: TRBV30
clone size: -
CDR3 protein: ACHPGQSTEAF

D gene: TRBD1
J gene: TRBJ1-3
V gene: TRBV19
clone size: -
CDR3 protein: ASSSGQGANTIY

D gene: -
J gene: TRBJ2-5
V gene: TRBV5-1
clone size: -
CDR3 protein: ASSLRWQETQY

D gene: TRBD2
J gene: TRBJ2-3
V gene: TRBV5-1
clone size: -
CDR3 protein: ASSTIGTSGSDTQY

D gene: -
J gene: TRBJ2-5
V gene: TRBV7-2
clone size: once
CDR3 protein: ASSLVGLQETQY

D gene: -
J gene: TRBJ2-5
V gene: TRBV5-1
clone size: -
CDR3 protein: ASSFRGGQETQY

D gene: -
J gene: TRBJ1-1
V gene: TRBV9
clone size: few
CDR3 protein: ASSVGRSMNTEAF

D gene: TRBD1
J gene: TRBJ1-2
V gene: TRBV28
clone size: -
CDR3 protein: ASSLSGTGYGYT

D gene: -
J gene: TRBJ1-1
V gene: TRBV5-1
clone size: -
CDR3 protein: ASSFYRATEAF

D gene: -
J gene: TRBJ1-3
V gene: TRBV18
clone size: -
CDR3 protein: ASSPTTSGNTIY

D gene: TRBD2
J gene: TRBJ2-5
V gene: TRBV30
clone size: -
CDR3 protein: AWSDGWSLAGPASPQY

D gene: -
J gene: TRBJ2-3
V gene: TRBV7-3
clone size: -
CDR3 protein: ASSTSLVDTQY

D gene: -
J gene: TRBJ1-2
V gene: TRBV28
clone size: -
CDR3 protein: ASERTDYGYT

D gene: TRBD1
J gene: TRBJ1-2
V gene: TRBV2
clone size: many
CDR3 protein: ASSELGTGPGYT

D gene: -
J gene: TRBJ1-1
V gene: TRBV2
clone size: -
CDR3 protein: ASSEQGMNTEAF

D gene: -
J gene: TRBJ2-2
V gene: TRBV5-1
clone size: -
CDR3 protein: ASSLDLTGELF

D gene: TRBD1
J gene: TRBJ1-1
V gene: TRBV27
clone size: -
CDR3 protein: ASSLFASGYTKGASWNTEAF

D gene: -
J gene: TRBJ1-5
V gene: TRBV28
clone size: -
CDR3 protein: ASSLYGSNQPQH

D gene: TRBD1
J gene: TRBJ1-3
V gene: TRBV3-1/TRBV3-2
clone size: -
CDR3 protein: ASSPLDRGNTIY

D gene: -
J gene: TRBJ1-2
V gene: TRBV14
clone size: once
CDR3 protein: ASSQVIGGSDYGYT

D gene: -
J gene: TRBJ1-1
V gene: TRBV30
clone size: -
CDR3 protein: AWVPAGHPNTEAF

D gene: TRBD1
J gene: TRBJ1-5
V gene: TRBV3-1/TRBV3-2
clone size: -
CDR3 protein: ASSARQGSNQPQH

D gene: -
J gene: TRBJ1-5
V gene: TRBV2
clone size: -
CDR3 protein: ASSELTGGQPQH

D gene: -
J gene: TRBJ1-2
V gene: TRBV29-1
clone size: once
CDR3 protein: SVEEVAGNYGYT

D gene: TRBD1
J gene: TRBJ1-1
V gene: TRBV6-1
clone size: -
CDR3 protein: ASSEVPGQALGLSEAF

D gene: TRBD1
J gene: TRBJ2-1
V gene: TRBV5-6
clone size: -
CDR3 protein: ASSSTGGQYNEQF

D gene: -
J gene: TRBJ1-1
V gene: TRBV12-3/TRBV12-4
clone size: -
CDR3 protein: ASSLQGVGEAF

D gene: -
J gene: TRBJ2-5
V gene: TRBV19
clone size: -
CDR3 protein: ASQGRSETQY

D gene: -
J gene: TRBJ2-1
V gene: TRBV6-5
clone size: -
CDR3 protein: ASSRGAISYNEQF

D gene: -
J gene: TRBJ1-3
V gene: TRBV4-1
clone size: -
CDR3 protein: ASSQVRAGPGNTIY

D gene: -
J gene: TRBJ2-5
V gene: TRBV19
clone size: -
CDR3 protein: ASSLQYRMGRETQY

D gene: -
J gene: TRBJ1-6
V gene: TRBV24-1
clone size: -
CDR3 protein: ATSDVRNNSPLH

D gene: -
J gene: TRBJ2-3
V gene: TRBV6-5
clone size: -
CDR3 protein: ASSQGGSSDTQY

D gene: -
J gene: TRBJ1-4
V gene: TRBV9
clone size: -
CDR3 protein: ASSVGGVSGKLF

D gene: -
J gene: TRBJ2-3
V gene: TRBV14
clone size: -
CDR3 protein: ASSQGAFTDTQY

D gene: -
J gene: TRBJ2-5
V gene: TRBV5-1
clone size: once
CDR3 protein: ASSQQSIQETQY

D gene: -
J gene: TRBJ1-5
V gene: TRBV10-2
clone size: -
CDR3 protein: ASSEFSGNQPQH

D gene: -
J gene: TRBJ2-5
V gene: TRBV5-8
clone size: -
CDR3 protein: ASPTMGASTYQETQY

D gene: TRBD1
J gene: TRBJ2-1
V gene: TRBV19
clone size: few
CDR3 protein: ASSTRQGASYNEQF

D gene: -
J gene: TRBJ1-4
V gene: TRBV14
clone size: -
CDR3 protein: ASSQADRRAKLF

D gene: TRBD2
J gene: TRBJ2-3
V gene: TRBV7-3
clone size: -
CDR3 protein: ASSLKPPLLAGTDTQY

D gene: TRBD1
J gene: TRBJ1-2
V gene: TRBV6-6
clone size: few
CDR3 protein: ASSLHPGTDYGYT

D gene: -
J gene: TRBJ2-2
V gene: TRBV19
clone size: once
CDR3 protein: ASKVQPNTGELF

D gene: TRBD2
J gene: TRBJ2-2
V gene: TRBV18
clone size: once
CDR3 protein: ASSPPSGRNTGELF

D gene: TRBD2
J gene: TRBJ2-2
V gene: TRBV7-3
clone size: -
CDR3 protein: ASSSGLAGTGELF

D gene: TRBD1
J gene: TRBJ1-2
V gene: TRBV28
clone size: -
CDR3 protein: ASSLPTGSGYGYT

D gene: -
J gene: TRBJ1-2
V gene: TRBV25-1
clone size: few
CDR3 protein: ASRANGGGSGYT

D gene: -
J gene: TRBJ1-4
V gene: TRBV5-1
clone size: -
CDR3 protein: ASSLRGGATNEKLF

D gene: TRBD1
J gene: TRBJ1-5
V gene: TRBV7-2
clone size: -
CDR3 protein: ASSKPQGISNQPQH

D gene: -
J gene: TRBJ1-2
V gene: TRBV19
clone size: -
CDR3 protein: ASSTTQGYYGYT

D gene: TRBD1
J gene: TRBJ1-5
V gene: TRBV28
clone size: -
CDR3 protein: ASSTGDQPQH